What follows describes a single T cell receptor (beta chain). The data originate from a study of control samples from healthy donors and cancer patients. Clones were read by immunoSEQ multiplex PCR, and TCRdb kept only the in-frame ones, dropping some. The sample consists of some 120,000 clones, 80% to 95% of them appearing once. This CDR3 region has 16 residues. V was shortened by 0 bases and J by 1 base, with 12 bases between the two germline ends. Germline assignment: CDR1 SGHVS and CDR2 FQNEAQ. This TCR was recovered from a man aged 18 to 30 in good health. V is TRBV7-8 and J is TRBJ1-1, with D possibly TRBD1 on 5 matching bases. Material: blood. The CDR3 region is CASSLAREVWNTEAFF. The CDR3 coding sequence is TGTGCCAGCAGCTTAGCCAGGGAGGTTTGGAACACTGAAGCTTTCTTT.